The 14 T cell receptor beta chains below were found in one sample sequenced in a study of radiotherapy plus CTLA-4 blockade in lung cancer. Profiling relied on immunoSEQ multiplex PCR, and the TCRdb table lists in-frame clones only, not all of them. The table records about 98,000 clones, 75% to 85% of them present only once. Sequenced material: peripheral blood, taken from a patient treated with radiotherapy plus ipilimumab. The receptors were gathered from a human donor with non-small cell lung cancer who had a partial response to radiotherapy plus ipilimumab.

V and J are TRBV7-2 and TRBJ2-6, with D perhaps TRBD2 (5 bases). V was trimmed by 3 bases and J by 0 bases, leaving 12 bases between them. Germline V gene lookup returns CDR1 SGHTA and CDR2 FQGNSA. The CDR3 totals 17 residues. The CDR3, as DNA: TGTGCCAGCAGCTTTGAGGGCAGGCACTCTGGGGCCAACGTCCTGACTTTC. Its translation: CASSFEGRHSGANVLTF.

The chain is built from TRBV18 and TRBJ2-5, with TRBD1 matching 7 bases. CDR3 length: 16 residues. In germline, CDR1 is KGHSH, CDR2 LQKENI. The junction had 10 bases not matched to a gene; V was cut back by 4 bases and J by 2 bases. The CDR3 spells CASSLTGQHQQETQYF. CDR3 DNA sequence: TGTGCCAGCTCACTCACGGGACAGCATCAACAAGAGACCCAGTACTTC.

The chain uses TRBV2 and TRBJ2-4; 14 bases are a match to TRBD2. The CDR3 is 12 residues long. CDR1 SNHLY and CDR2 FYNNEI come from the germline V gene. Trimming removed 8 bases from V and 15 bases from J; junction bases left unmatched: 6. The CDR3 loop is CASGTSGGMWYF. The CDR3, as DNA: TGTGCCAGCGGGACTAGCGGGGGAATGTGGTACTTC.

This chain uses TRBV7-2 with TRBJ1-1, with 7 bases that match TRBD1. There are 14 residues in the CDR3. Germline CDR1 SGHTA, CDR2 FQGNSA. J was trimmed by 0 bases and V by 4 bases; bases with no gene match: 2. This chain's CDR3 is CASSSDRMNTEAFF. The CDR3 DNA reads as TGTGCCAGCAGCTCGGACAGGATGAACACTGAAGCTTTCTTT.

The chain joins TRBV5-1 to TRBJ2-5; D is ambiguous. The CDR3 length is 11 residues. Germline assignment: CDR1 SGHRS and CDR2 YFSETQ. Trimming took off 3 bases at V and 11 bases at J, with 11 bases between the two ends. Here the CDR3 reads CASSYHMEQYF. The CDR3 DNA sequence: TGCGCCAGCAGCTACCATATGGAGCAGTACTTC.

V is TRBV18 and J is TRBJ1-3; D possibly corresponds to TRBD1 (5 bases). Trimming took off 3 bases at V and 0 bases at J, with 21 bases between the two ends. This CDR3 is 19 amino acids long. Germline V gives CDR1 KGHSH, CDR2 LQKENI. The CDR3 sequence is CASSPNSWGDGSSGNTIYF. The CDR3 DNA sequence: TGTGCCAGCTCACCGAACTCTTGGGGGGACGGGAGCTCTGGAAACACCATATATTTT. Using reference TRBV18 and TRBJ1-3 for the parts outside the CDR3, the full variable domain is NAGVMQNPRHLVRRRGQEARLRCSPMKGHSHVYWYRQLPEEGLKFMVYLQKENIIDESGMPKERFSAEFPKEGPSILRIQQVVRGDSAAYFCASSPNSWGDGSSGNTIYFGEGSWLTVV.

The chain employs TRBV5-6 and TRBJ1-4; 7 nucleotides align to TRBD1. CDR1 is SGHDT, CDR2 YYEEEE, per germline. This CDR3 region has 15 residues. V lost 4 bases, J lost 5 bases, and 8 bases stayed unmatched. The DNA of the CDR3 is TGTGCCAGCAGCCTCTCGGGGACAGCGAATGAAAAACTGTTTTTT. This translates into CASSLSGTANEKLFF.

The chain joins TRBV18 to TRBJ2-6, with 8 bases fitting TRBD1. The CDR3 contains 17 residues. The germline gives CDR1 KGHSH, CDR2 LQKENI. With 3 bases clipped from V and 3 bases from J, the junction kept 7 bases outside the gene matches. In DNA form, the CDR3 reads TGTGCCAGCTCACCGGGCACAGGGGGAAGTGGGGCCAACGTCCTGACTTTC. Amino acid sequence: CASSPGTGGSGANVLTF.

This chain uses TRBV27 with TRBJ1-1; D might be TRBD1 (5 bases). V lost 5 bases and J 1 base, leaving 8 bases between the germline ends. The CDR3 is 13 amino acids. Germline V gene sequence: CDR1 MNHEY, CDR2 SMNVEV (reference sequence). This CDR3 is CASSRRGNTEAFF. As DNA, the CDR3 is TGTGCCAGCAGTAGGAGGGGGAACACTGAAGCTTTCTTT.

The CDR3 DNA is TGTGCCAGCAGACCAGGGGGCGCCGAGGAAAAACTGTTTTTT. Protein sequence: CASRPGGAEEKLFF. The chain employs TRBV27 and TRBJ1-4, with 8 bases matching TRBD1. The CDR3 extends over 14 amino acids. V lost 6 bases, J lost 8 bases, and 8 bases stayed unmatched. From germline, CDR1 is MNHEY and CDR2 SMNVEV (reference sequence).

The J gene is TRBJ1-2, the V gene TRBV5-6, with TRBD1 matching over 7 bases. This CDR3 has 13 residues. Germline-derived CDR1 and CDR2 are SGHDT and YYEEEE. After removal of 5 bases from V and 7 bases from J, the junction contained 8 bases not matched to a gene. The CDR3 loop is CASSADDRVGYTF. CDR3 coding DNA: TGTGCCAGCAGTGCAGATGACAGGGTTGGCTACACCTTC.

This chain links TRBV7-2 with TRBJ2-6, with 10 bases that match TRBD1. CDR1 and CDR2 from the germline V gene are SGHTA and FQGNSA. This CDR3 region has 16 residues. V trimming: 7 bases; J trimming: 0 bases; junction bases outside the gene matches: 3. CDR3 coding DNA: TGTGCCAGCACGCGACAGGGGGCCTCTGGGGCCAACGTCCTGACTTTC. Protein: CASTRQGASGANVLTF.

The genes are TRBV10-3 and TRBJ2-7; the match to TRBD1 covers 9 bases. The junction had 2 bases not matched to a gene; V was cut back by 2 bases and J by 0 bases. CDR1 is ENHRY and CDR2 is SYGVKD in the germline V gene. The CDR3 covers 15 residues. DNA for the CDR3: TGTGCCATCAGTGAGCTGACAGGGGGCTCCTACGAGCAGTACTTC. Translated: CAISELTGGSYEQYF.

The chain carries TRBV29-1 and TRBJ2-7, with 8 bases matching TRBD1. CDR3 length equals 13 residues. The junction had 7 bases not matched to a gene; V was cut back by 7 bases and J by 2 bases. Germline V gives CDR1 SQVTM, CDR2 ANQGSEA. CDR3 bases: TGCAGCGGAAGACAGGGGCCCGCCTACGAGCAGTACTTC. Protein sequence: CSGRQGPAYEQYF.